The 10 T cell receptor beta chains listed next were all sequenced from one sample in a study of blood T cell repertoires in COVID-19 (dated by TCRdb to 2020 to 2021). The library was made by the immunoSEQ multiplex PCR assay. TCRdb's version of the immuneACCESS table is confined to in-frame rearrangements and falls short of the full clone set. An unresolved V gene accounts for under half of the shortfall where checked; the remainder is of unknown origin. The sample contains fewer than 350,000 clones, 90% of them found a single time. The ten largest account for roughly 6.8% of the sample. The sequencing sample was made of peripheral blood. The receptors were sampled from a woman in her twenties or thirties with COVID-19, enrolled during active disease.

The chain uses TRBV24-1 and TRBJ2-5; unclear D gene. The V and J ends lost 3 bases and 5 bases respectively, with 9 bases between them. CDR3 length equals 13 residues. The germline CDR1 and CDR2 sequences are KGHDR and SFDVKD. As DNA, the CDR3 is TGTGCCACCAGTGATAGCCCCAAGGAGACCCAGTACTTC. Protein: CATSDSPKETQYF.

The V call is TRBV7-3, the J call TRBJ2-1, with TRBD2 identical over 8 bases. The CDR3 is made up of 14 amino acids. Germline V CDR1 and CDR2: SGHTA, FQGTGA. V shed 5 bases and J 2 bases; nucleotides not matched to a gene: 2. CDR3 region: CASSTSGPYNEQFF. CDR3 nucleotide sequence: TGTGCCAGCAGCACTAGCGGACCCTACAATGAGCAGTTCTTC.

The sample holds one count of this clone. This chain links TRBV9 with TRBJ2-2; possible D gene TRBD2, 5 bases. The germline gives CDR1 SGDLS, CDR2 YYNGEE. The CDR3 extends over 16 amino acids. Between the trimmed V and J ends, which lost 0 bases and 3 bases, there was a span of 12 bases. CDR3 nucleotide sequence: TGTGCCAGCAGCGTAGCTAGCTATCCGGACACCGGGGAGCTGTTTTTT. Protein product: CASSVASYPDTGELFF. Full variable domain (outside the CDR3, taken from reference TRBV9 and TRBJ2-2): DSGVTQTPKHLITATGQRVTLRCSPRSGDLSVYWYQQSLDQGLQFLIQYYNGEERAKGNILERFSAQQFPDLHSELNLSSLELGDSALYFCASSVASYPDTGELFFGEGSRLTVL.

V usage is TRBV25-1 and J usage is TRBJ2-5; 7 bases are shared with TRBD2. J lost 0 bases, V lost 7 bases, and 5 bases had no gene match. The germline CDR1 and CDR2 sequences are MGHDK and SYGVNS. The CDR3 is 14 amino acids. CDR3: CASTDGGNQETQYF. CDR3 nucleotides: TGTGCCAGCACTGACGGGGGGAACCAAGAGACCCAGTACTTC.

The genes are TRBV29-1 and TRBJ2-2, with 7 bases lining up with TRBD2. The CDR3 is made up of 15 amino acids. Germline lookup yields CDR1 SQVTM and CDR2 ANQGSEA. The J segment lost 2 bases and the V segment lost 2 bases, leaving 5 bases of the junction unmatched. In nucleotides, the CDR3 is TGCAGCGTTGAAACCACGACTAGCAACACCGGGGAGCTGTTTTTT. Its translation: CSVETTTSNTGELFF.

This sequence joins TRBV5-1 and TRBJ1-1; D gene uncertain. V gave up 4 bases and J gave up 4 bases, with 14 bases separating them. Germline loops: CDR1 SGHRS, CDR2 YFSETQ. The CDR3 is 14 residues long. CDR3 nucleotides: TGCGCCAGCAGCCCGAGACTAGGAGGCACTGAAGCTTTCTTT. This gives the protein CASSPRLGGTEAFF. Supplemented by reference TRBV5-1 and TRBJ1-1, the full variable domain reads KAGVTQTPRYLIKTRGQQVTLSCSPISGHRSVSWYQQTPGQGLQFLFEYFSETQRNKGNFPGRFSGRQFSNSRSEMNVSTLELGDSALYLCASSPRLGGTEAFFGQGTRLTVV.

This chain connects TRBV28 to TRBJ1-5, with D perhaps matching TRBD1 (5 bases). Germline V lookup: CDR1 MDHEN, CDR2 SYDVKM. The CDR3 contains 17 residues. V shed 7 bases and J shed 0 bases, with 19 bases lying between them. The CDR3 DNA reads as TGTGCCAGCACCACCCCCGGACATCTATATAGCAATCAGCCCCAGCATTTT. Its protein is CASTTPGHLYSNQPQHF.

As DNA, the CDR3 is TGTGCCAGCGTACGGGGGTATTCTGAAGCTTTCTTT. This translates into CASVRGYSEAFF. The chain uses TRBV28 and TRBJ1-1, with TRBD1 as a possible D gene (5 bases). CDR1 is MDHEN and CDR2 is SYDVKM in the germline V gene. This CDR3 comprises 12 residues. Trimming pared 8 bases from V and 6 bases from J, leaving 13 bases between. Full variable domain (missing parts from reference TRBV28 and TRBJ1-1): DVKVTQSSRYLVKRTGEKVFLECVQDMDHENMFWYRQDPGLGLRLIYFSYDVKMKEKGDIPEGYSVSREKKERFSLILESASTNQTSMYLCASVRGYSEAFFGQGTRLTVV.

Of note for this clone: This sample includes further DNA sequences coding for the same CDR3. In nucleotides, the CDR3 is TGTGCCAGCAGTTATAGCGGGGGAAGCTCCTACGAGCAGTACTTC. This gives the protein CASSYSGGSSYEQYF. The chain joins TRBV6-5 to TRBJ2-7; 9 positions agree with TRBD2. This CDR3 comprises 15 residues. Germline CDR1 reads MNHEY; CDR2 reads SVGAGI. V was pared by 3 bases and J by 0 bases, with 3 bases of the junction left unmatched.

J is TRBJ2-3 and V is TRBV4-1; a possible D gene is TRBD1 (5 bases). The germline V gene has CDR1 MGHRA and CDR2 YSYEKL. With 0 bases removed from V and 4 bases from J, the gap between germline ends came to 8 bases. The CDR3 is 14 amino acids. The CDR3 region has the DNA TGCGCCAGCAGCCAAGAAGGGGTGGCAGATACGCAGTATTTT. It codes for CASSQEGVADTQYF.